The clone carrying this T cell receptor (beta chain) was counted once. No antigen is known for it. TCRdb's copy holds only in-frame clones and misses some; the assay was immunoSEQ multiplex PCR. The sample includes about 120,000 clones, about 85% of them seen just once. The data are from a study of T cell responses to AZD1222 COVID-19 vaccine. Study-wide results and limits: The study reported that nearly half of spike-specific TCRs target unmutated variant regions. Spike regions recognized by vaccine-associated CD4 TCRs spanned the protein, led by 160-218 and 743-854. Among the donors, most were white British and more were female, and clonal diversity was possibly underestimated.

The V gene lost 3 bases and the J gene lost 1 base, with 9 bases spanning the gap. The CDR3 is 14 amino acids. The germline V gene encodes CDR1 LNHDA and CDR2 SQIVND (reference sequence). The rearrangement uses TRBV19 and TRBJ1-2; the D gene is possibly TRBD1 (5 bases). The source was peripheral blood, collected on day 0 of AZD1222 vaccination. The sequence was obtained from an adult in good health. CDR3 nucleotide sequence: TGTGCCAGTAGTATGGGGCCGTATAACTATGGCTACACCTTC. Protein: CASSMGPYNYGYTF. Variable domain in full (rest from reference TRBV19 and TRBJ1-2): DGGITQSPKYLFRKEGQNVTLSCEQNLNHDAMYWYRQDPGQGLRLIYYSQIVNDFQKGDIAEGYSVSREKKESFPLTVTSAQKNPTAFYLCASSMGPYNYGYTFGSGTRLTVV.